The rows below give T cell receptor beta chains drawn from one sample of a study of vaccination and CD4 T cells after COVID-19. TCRdb itself ran the PCR reads through MiXCR, one entry per CDR3 protein. The sample holds some 10,000 distinct CDR3 sequences, about a third seen once. Antigens for these TCRs are unknown. The source material was CD4+ T cells from blood, cultured in vitro. The receptors come from a human donor who had recovered from COVID-19. CDR3s include the opening cysteine and the closing phenylalanine or tryptophan. Each record gives: clone size, D gene, J gene, V gene, CDR3 DNA, CDR3 protein. The D gene is left open where the match is weak. Clone size is not always given. Where it is, it says once, few, many or a class for expanded clones.

>medium-sized|.|TRBJ1-2|TRBV24-1
TGTGCCACCAGTGGTCCACCCCCGACATATGGCTACACCTTC
CATSGPPPTYGYTF
>few|.|TRBJ2-1|TRBV7-3
TGTGCCAGCAGCGAGGAGGCCTTTAATGAGCAGTTCTTC
CASSEEAFNEQFF
>.|.|TRBJ2-1|TRBV6-1
TGTGCCAGCAATGAGGGCCCGAGGACTGAGCAGTTCTTC
CASNEGPRTEQFF
>.|TRBD1|TRBJ2-7|TRBV7-3
TGTGCCAGCAGCCTCGACAGGGACCACGAGCAGTACTTC
CASSLDRDHEQYF
>few|.|TRBJ1-1|TRBV4-3
TGCGCCAGCAGCCAACGACCCCTCGGGAGTGAAGCTTTCTTT
CASSQRPLGSEAFF
>.|TRBD1|TRBJ2-5|TRBV7-9
TGTGCCAGCAGCGTAGGACAGGTAGAGACCCAGTACTTC
CASSVGQVETQYF
>.|.|TRBJ2-7|TRBV5-3
TGTGCCAGCAGCTTTGCTTACGCCGGGGGCGCCGGGGGGATCCCCTACGAGCAGTACTTC
CASSFAYAGGAGGIPYEQYF
>.|.|TRBJ1-1|TRBV6-2/TRBV6-3
TGTGCCAGCACCCTCTCCTTAAGGGGAACTGAAGCTTTCTTT
CASTLSLRGTEAFF
>.|.|TRBJ2-7|TRBV15
TGTGCCACCAGCAGAAGTCGGGGGCGGTGGGGCGAGCAGTACTTC
CATSRSRGRWGEQYF
>.|.|TRBJ2-2|TRBV7-8
TGTGCCAGCAGCGCACGTGGTAGGGGGAACACCGGGGAGCTGTTTTTT
CASSARGRGNTGELFF
>.|TRBD1|TRBJ2-3|TRBV6-1
TGTGCCAGCAGTCATGGGACAGCCTCAACAGATACGCAGTATTTT
CASSHGTASTDTQYF
>.|.|TRBJ2-5|TRBV12-3/TRBV12-4
TGTGCCAGCAGTTTCAACCAAGAGACCCAGTACTTC
CASSFNQETQYF
>.|TRBD2|TRBJ2-7|TRBV2
TGTGCTAGTACTAGCGGGGACTCCTACGAGCAGTACTTC
CASTSGDSYEQYF
>.|.|TRBJ2-5|TRBV6-5
TGTGCCAGCAGTTATGAGTCGTTAAGCGGGCAAGAGACCCAGTACTTC
CASSYESLSGQETQYF
>.|TRBD1|TRBJ1-6|TRBV7-2
TGTGCCAGCAGCCCCCACAGGGGGCGGAATTCACCCCTCCACTTT
CASSPHRGRNSPLHF
>few|.|TRBJ1-5|TRBV28
TGTGCCAGCAGTTTATCATATTATCAGCCCCAGCATTTT
CASSLSYYQPQHF
>few|.|TRBJ1-1|TRBV6-1
TGTGCCAGCACTACAGGACAGATGACTGAAGCTTTCTTT
CASTTGQMTEAFF
>.|.|TRBJ1-5|TRBV19
TGTGCCAGTAACTCTCCGGGGCTTGGACAGCCCCAGCATTTT
CASNSPGLGQPQHF
>few|.|TRBJ2-7|TRBV6-1
TGTGCCAGCAGTCGTGGCGGGGCAGACTACGAGCAGTACTTC
CASSRGGADYEQYF
>.|TRBD2|TRBJ2-3|TRBV7-2
TGTGCCAGCAGGCGGGGGGACCTGGACACAGATACGCAGTATTTT
CASRRGDLDTDTQYF
>.|TRBD2|TRBJ2-1|TRBV11-1
TGTGCCAGCAGCCCAGGACTAGCGGGAGGCAATGAGCAGTTCTTC
CASSPGLAGGNEQFF
>few|TRBD1|TRBJ1-1|TRBV6-1
TGTGCCAGCAGGGACAGGGGGCGAGTTACTGAAGCTTTCTTT
CASRDRGRVTEAFF
>.|TRBD1|TRBJ2-1|TRBV6-2/TRBV6-3
TGTGCCAGCAGTTCCCAGGGGGCCTACAATGAGCAGTTCTTC
CASSSQGAYNEQFF
>.|.|TRBJ1-5|TRBV12-3/TRBV12-4
TGTGCCAGCAGCGTGCGGGGGGGAGGGGATCAGCCCCAGCATTTT
CASSVRGGGDQPQHF
>.|.|TRBJ2-7|TRBV19
TGTGCCAGTAGTATGGTGGGGGGAGCCCCCGAGCAGTACTTC
CASSMVGGAPEQYF
>.|TRBD1|TRBJ2-1|TRBV19
TGTGCCAGTAGTGAGGACAGGGGGGGGTACAATGAGCAGTTCTTC
CASSEDRGGYNEQFF
>.|.|TRBJ1-3|TRBV7-9
TGTGCCAGCAGCCTGTCCGGACCCGGAAACACCATATATTTT
CASSLSGPGNTIYF
>.|.|TRBJ1-5|TRBV11-2
TGTGCCAGCTCCACCTCGGACTCTAGCAATCAGCCCCAGCATTTT
CASSTSDSSNQPQHF